The source of this T cell receptor beta chain is a study of glioma-infiltrating T cells after dendritic cell vaccination. The CDR3 contains 15 residues. V lost 0 bases and J lost 5; bases outside the gene matches: 6. Germline V gene data show CDR1 as SGHRS and CDR2 as YFSETQ. Repertoires were generated with immunoSEQ multiplex PCR, while TCRdb's copy carries only in-frame clones and drops some. The data hold about 87,000 clones, with about four fifths observed a single time. The time point here: after dendritic cell vaccination, including at tumor progression/relapse. Before vaccination, two weeks after the third vaccination, and at progression, PBMC were collected.

The chain recombines TRBV5-1 with TRBJ1-1; 8 bases are a match to TRBD1. The receptor comes from a human donor with glioblastoma. Sequenced material: blood, taken after dendritic cell vaccination. CDR3 bases: TGCGCCAGCAGCTTGGAGGGCAGGGGGCCAACTGAAGCTTTCTTT. Its translation: CASSLEGRGPTEAFF.